This TCR beta chain is from a study of shared T cell receptors in the human thymus. Libraries were prepared by immunoSEQ multiplex PCR; TCRdb keeps only in-frame clonotypes and omits some of them. The table shows over 650,000 clones, with 70% to 90% occurring only once. The germline V gene encodes CDR1 MGHDK and CDR2 SYGVNS. V lost 6 bases and J 0 bases, leaving 18 bases between the germline ends. The CDR3 contains 17 residues. The data were also submitted as part of a second study, on human thymus T cells.

The sample comprised thymocytes. This chain joins TRBV25-1 and TRBJ1-3; tentative D call: TRBD1 (6 bases). The TCR sequence derives from a boy in the first two years of life with a congenital heart defect. This CDR3 reads CASRSDRPDISGNTIYF. CDR3 DNA: TGTGCCAGCAGATCAGACAGGCCGGATATCTCTGGAAACACCATATATTTT. Full variable domain (remainder filled in from reference TRBV25-1 and TRBJ1-3): EADIYQTPRYLVIGTGKKITLECSQTMGHDKMYWYQQDPGMELHLIHYSYGVNSTEKGDLSSESTVSRIRTEHFPLTLESARPSHTSQYLCASRSDRPDISGNTIYFGEGSWLTVV.